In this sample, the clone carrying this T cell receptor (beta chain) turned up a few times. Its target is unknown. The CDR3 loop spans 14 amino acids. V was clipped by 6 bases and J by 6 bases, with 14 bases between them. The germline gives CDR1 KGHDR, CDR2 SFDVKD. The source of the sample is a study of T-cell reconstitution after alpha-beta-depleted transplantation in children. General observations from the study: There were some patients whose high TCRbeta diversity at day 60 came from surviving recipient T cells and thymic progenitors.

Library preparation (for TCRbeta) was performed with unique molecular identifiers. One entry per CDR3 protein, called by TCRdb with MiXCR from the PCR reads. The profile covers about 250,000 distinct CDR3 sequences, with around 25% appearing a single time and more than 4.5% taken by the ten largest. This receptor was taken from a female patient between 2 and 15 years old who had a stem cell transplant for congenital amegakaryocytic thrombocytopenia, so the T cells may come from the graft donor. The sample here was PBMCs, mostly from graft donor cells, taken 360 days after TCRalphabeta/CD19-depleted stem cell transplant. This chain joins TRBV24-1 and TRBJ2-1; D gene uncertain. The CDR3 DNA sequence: TGTGCCACCAGTTTTCCATTAGCCGGCAATGAGCAGTTCTTC. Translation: CATSFPLAGNEQFF.